This TCR beta chain was documented in a study of blood T cell repertoires in COVID-19. About the research overall: Nucleic acid was either cDNA or gDNA, and it came from T cells, B-cell-depleted T cells, or PBMCs.

V was pared by 2 bases and J by 7 bases, with 16 bases between. There are 14 residues in the CDR3. Germline loops: CDR1 SGHDT, CDR2 YYEEEE. Study processing details: Estimated nucleated cell counts came from reference gene primer amplification. The protocol was immunoSEQ multiplex PCR, while the TCRdb copy is restricted to in-frame clones and leaves out a portion. V, J and clone size are those of that table, while D and trimming were read from the DNA. The repertoire holds 100,000 to 150,000 clones, with about 90% as singletons. The clonotype originates from a woman in her forties or fifties with active or convalescent COVID-19. The rearrangement uses TRBV5-6 and TRBJ2-7; TRBD1 is a possible D gene (5 bases). Source material: peripheral blood. This CDR3 reads CASSFRGGAGEQYF. In nucleotides, the CDR3 is TGTGCCAGCAGCTTTAGGGGCGGCGCCGGGGAGCAGTACTTC.